Each of the 26 T cell receptor beta chains below was sequenced from the same sample in a study of T cells in Graves' hyperthyroidism and ophthalmopathy. From RNA transcripts, TCR beta CDR3 regions were amplified. The TCR CDR3 was amplified in a first-round RT-PCR using the HTBI primer set. TCRdb reanalysed the multiplex PCR reads using MiXCR and keeps one entry per CDR3 protein. The sample holds 300,000 to 500,000 distinct CDR3 sequences; 11% to 15% are singletons and the top ten take 25% to 30%. Material: blood. These receptors originate from a man aged 45-60 years with Graves' ophthalmopathy.

In its sample, this clonotype was seen once. V usage is TRBV5-5 and J usage is TRBJ1-2; D ambiguous. CDR1 and CDR2 (germline): SGHKS, YYEKEE (reference sequence). The CDR3 length is 14 residues. With 3 bases removed from V and 0 bases from J, the gap between germline ends came to 9 bases. The CDR3 DNA is TGTGCCAGCAGCTCAGGAACAGCTAACTATGGCTACACCTTC. Its protein product is CASSSGTANYGYTF.

This clonotype was detected many times. The chain has TRBV2 and TRBJ2-7; D is tentatively TRBD1 or TRBD2 (5 bases each). Trimming cost V 8 bases and J 4 bases, with 12 bases left between them. The CDR3 totals 12 residues. CDR1 and CDR2 from the germline V gene are SNHLY and FYNNEI. The DNA for the CDR3 is TGTGCCAGCGGGACCGTTTGGTACGAGCAGTACTTC. Amino acids: CASGTVWYEQYF.

This clonotype was seen a few times. V and J are TRBV27 and TRBJ2-7, with D possibly being TRBD1 (6 bases). Germline V gene lookup returns CDR1 MNHEY and CDR2 SMNVEV (reference sequence). CDR3 length equals 13 residues. Trimming removed 4 bases from V and 6 bases from J, with 13 bases in between. The CDR3 sequence: CASSSRDTVEQYF. CDR3 in DNA: TGTGCCAGCAGTTCCCGGGACACTGTCGAGCAGTACTTC.

This clonotype was detected once. This chain links TRBV6-2 or TRBV6-3 with TRBJ2-1, with 13 bases matching TRBD2. There are 15 residues in the CDR3. V trimming: 6 bases; J trimming: 5 bases; junction bases outside the gene matches: 4. Germline CDR1 reads MNHEY; CDR2 reads SVGEGT. The CDR3 reads CASRLLAGGHNEQFF. DNA for the CDR3: TGTGCCAGCAGATTACTAGCGGGAGGGCACAATGAGCAGTTCTTC.

This clonotype showed up just a few times. V usage is TRBV18 and J usage is TRBJ1-3; 8 bases map to TRBD1. The J segment lost 1 base and the V segment lost 4 bases, leaving 9 bases of the junction unmatched. The CDR3 consists of 17 residues. Germline V gene lookup returns CDR1 KGHSH and CDR2 LQKENI. The CDR3 DNA is TGTGCCAGCTCACGAGGACAGGGAAAATCGTCTGGAAACACCATATATTTT. Protein product: CASSRGQGKSSGNTIYF.

This rearrangement joins TRBV18 to TRBJ1-5; D is unresolved. The CDR3 covers 14 residues. Deletions cut 1 base from V and 5 bases from J, with 9 bases between. Germline V gene lookup returns CDR1 KGHSH and CDR2 LQKENI. CDR3 region: CASSPRAVDQPQHF. CDR3 in DNA: TGTGCCAGCTCACCACGGGCAGTCGATCAGCCCCAGCATTTT.

The chain carries TRBV5-4 and TRBJ1-2, with D tentatively TRBD1 (6 bases). V shed 0 bases and J shed 4 bases, with 13 bases lying between them. This CDR3 region has 15 residues. CDR1 and CDR2 from the germline V gene are SGHNT and YYREEE (reference sequence). CDR3 bases: TGTGCCAGCAGCTTGGCGCTGACAGGAGGCTATGGCTACACCTTC. Translating it yields CASSLALTGGYGYTF.

This clonotype came up many times. The chain couples TRBV5-1 to TRBJ2-1; tentatively, D is TRBD1 (5 bases). The CDR3 sequence is 13 residues long. V was clipped by 2 bases and J by 7 bases, with 10 bases between them. Germline values: CDR1 SGHRS, CDR2 YFSETQ. CDR3 sequence reads: CASSFSQGNEQFF. The CDR3 DNA reads TGCGCCAGCAGCTTTTCTCAGGGAAATGAGCAGTTCTTC. Full variable domain (outside the CDR3, taken from reference TRBV5-1 and TRBJ2-1): KAGVTQTPRYLIKTRGQQVTLSCSPISGHRSVSWYQQTPGQGLQFLFEYFSETQRNKGNFPGRFSGRQFSNSRSEMNVSTLELGDSALYLCASSFSQGNEQFFGPGTRLTVL.

For this clonotype: A read error may be the cause here, since a much bigger clone is one base away. V is TRBV6-1 and J is TRBJ1-4, with D perhaps matching TRBD1 (5 bases). V shed 7 bases and J shed 3 bases, with 15 bases lying between them. Germline values: CDR1 MNHNS, CDR2 SASEGT. The CDR3 spans 15 residues. This chain's CDR3 is CASTTLGLANEKLFF. The CDR3 DNA sequence: TGTGCCAGCACCACCTTGGGGCTAGCTAATGAAAAACTGTTTTTT.

This clonotype was seen repeatedly, ten times or more. This sequence joins TRBV3-1 and TRBJ2-7; 10 bases align to TRBD2. In germline, CDR1 is LGHDT, CDR2 YNNKEL (reference sequence). The CDR3 sequence is 15 residues long. V lost 4 bases, J lost 2 bases, and 5 bases stayed unmatched. In DNA, the CDR3 is TGTGCCAGCAGCCCGACCAGCGGGGGGGCCTACGAGCAGTACTTC. It is translated as CASSPTSGGAYEQYF.

This clonotype was seen ten or more times. The chain recombines TRBV24-1 with TRBJ2-1; 11 nucleotides agree with TRBD1. The V gene end was trimmed by 3 bases and the J gene end by 5 bases; junction bases not matched to a gene: 5. This CDR3 region has 16 residues. Germline V gives CDR1 KGHDR, CDR2 SFDVKD. The CDR3 coding sequence is TGTGCCACCAGTGATGGACAGGGGGCGAAGAACAATGAGCAGTTCTTC. Translation: CATSDGQGAKNNEQFF.

This clonotype was counted at least ten times. The genes are TRBV11-2 and TRBJ2-7; no definite D call. The CDR3 extends over 14 amino acids. V gave up 5 bases and J gave up 4 bases, with 15 bases separating them. The germline CDR1 and CDR2 sequences are SGHAT and FQNNGV. CDR3 residues: CASSRRGELYEQYF. Written as DNA, the CDR3 is TGTGCCAGCAGCCGTCGAGGAGAGCTGTACGAGCAGTACTTC.

This clonotype was seen only a few times. The chain joins TRBV29-1 to TRBJ2-5; D is unresolved. Germline V CDR1 and CDR2: SQVTM, ANQGSEA. This CDR3 has 15 residues. V was shortened by 3 bases and J by 5 bases, with 19 bases between the two germline ends. CDR3 sequence reads: CSVDRLGGTFETQYF. For the CDR3, the DNA is TGCAGCGTTGATAGGTTGGGTGGTACGTTTGAGACCCAGTACTTC.

At least ten counts were recorded for this clonotype. The gene calls are TRBV12-3 or TRBV12-4 and TRBJ2-2; TRBD2 aligns across 8 bases. This CDR3 spans 15 amino acids. V was pared by 5 bases and J by 4 bases, with 6 bases of the junction left unmatched. CDR3: CASSTGGGVTGELFF. Written as DNA, the CDR3 is TGTGCCAGCAGTACGGGGGGGGGAGTCACCGGGGAGCTGTTTTTT.

There are many counts of this clonotype. V is TRBV7-9 and J is TRBJ2-1; 10 nucleotides agree with TRBD2. The CDR3 is 15 residues long. V was pared by 5 bases and J by 7 bases, with 8 bases of the junction left unmatched. Looked up from germline, CDR1 is SEHNR and CDR2 is FQNEAQ (reference sequence). The CDR3 DNA follows: TGTGCCAGCAGCCCGGATCTAGCGGGAGATAATGAGCAGTTCTTC. This gives the protein CASSPDLAGDNEQFF.

In this sample, this clonotype turned up many times. The chain is built from TRBV14 and TRBJ2-3, with 7 bases that match TRBD2. Trimming removed 6 bases from V and 2 bases from J; junction bases left unmatched: 11. The CDR3 extends over 16 amino acids. Germline CDR1 is SGHDN and CDR2 is FVKESK. The CDR3 sequence is CASRQYTGGTTDTQYF. The CDR3 DNA is TGTGCCAGCAGGCAGTATACGGGAGGCACCACAGATACGCAGTATTTT.

This clonotype appeared a few times. The rearrangement joins TRBV19 to TRBJ2-1; 10 positions match TRBD1. This CDR3 contains 18 residues. The V and J ends lost 3 bases and 7 bases, in that order; junction bases with no gene match: 15. Per the germline V gene, CDR1 is LNHDA and CDR2 is SQIVND (reference sequence). The CDR3 coding sequence is TGTGCCAGTAGTATGCACCGGGACAGGGGATTTTCGTGGAATGAGCAGTTCTTC. It yields the protein CASSMHRDRGFSWNEQFF.

The table lists this clonotype with a count of one. The chain recombines TRBV27 with TRBJ1-1; D is perhaps TRBD1 (5 bases). The CDR3 covers 17 residues. Germline V CDR1 and CDR2: MNHEY, SMNVEV (reference sequence). Trimming removed 4 bases at V and 4 bases at J, with 22 bases between. CDR3 loop: CASSSLGQAGGGTEAFF. DNA for the CDR3: TGTGCCAGCAGTTCATTAGGCCAGGCTGGGGGTGGCACTGAAGCTTTCTTT.

This clonotype was recorded at least ten times. The J gene is TRBJ1-1, the V gene TRBV18; 7 bases match TRBD1. After removal of 8 bases from V and 5 bases from J, the junction contained 17 bases not matched to a gene. The V gene's germline CDR1 is KGHSH and CDR2 LQKENI. The CDR3 runs to 16 residues. CDR3 sequence reads: CASSYRGGVGTTEAFF. CDR3 DNA: TGTGCCAGCAGCTACAGGGGAGGGGTAGGTACTACTGAAGCTTTCTTT. Filled out from reference TRBV18 and TRBJ1-1, the complete variable domain reads NAGVMQNPRHLVRRRGQEARLRCSPMKGHSHVYWYRQLPEEGLKFMVYLQKENIIDESGMPKERFSAEFPKEGPSILRIQQVVRGDSAAYFCASSYRGGVGTTEAFFGQGTRLTVV.

This clonotype was counted a few times. Written as DNA, the CDR3 is TGTGCCAGCAGAAATAGGGTCTATCACGAGCAGTACTTC. Its translation is CASRNRVYHEQYF. The rearrangement uses TRBV7-3 and TRBJ2-7; no clear D. V was clipped by 6 bases and J by 5 bases, with 14 bases between them. The CDR3 runs to 13 residues. Germline V lookup: CDR1 SGHTA, CDR2 FQGTGA.

This clonotype appeared many times. This CDR3 reads CATSGESDSYEQYF. The CDR3, as DNA: TGTGCCACGAGCGGCGAGAGCGACTCCTACGAGCAGTACTTC. The chain uses TRBV28 and TRBJ2-7, with D perhaps matching TRBD2 (5 bases). Germline CDR1 MDHEN, CDR2 SYDVKM. The length of the CDR3 is 14 residues. V gave up 10 bases and J gave up 0 bases, with 16 bases separating them. The whole variable domain, filled in from reference TRBV28 and TRBJ2-7, reads DVKVTQSSRYLVKRTGEKVFLECVQDMDHENMFWYRQDPGLGLRLIYFSYDVKMKEKGDIPEGYSVSREKKERFSLILESASTNQTSMYLCATSGESDSYEQYFGPGTRLTVT.

This clonotype was found many times. V and J are TRBV12-3 or TRBV12-4 and TRBJ1-1; possible D gene TRBD1, 6 bases. The CDR3 extends over 14 amino acids. The germline V and J ends were trimmed by 6 bases and 1 base, with 12 bases remaining between them. The CDR3 here is CASRTGQANTEAFF. The CDR3, as DNA: TGTGCCAGCAGAACGGGACAAGCGAACACTGAAGCTTTCTTT.

This clonotype has only a few counts. This chain uses TRBV29-1 with TRBJ1-4; possibly TRBD1 for D (6 bases). Germline V gene sequence: CDR1 SQVTM, CDR2 ANQGSEA. The CDR3 is 14 residues long. Trimming removed 3 bases at V and 5 bases at J, with 13 bases between. The chain's CDR3 is CSVETPTGNEKLFF. Written as DNA, the CDR3 is TGCAGCGTTGAGACCCCTACAGGGAATGAAAAACTGTTTTTT.

This clonotype was counted between two and nine times. V and J are TRBV11-2 and TRBJ1-2, with D hard to call. The CDR3 covers 13 residues. Germline V gives CDR1 SGHAT, CDR2 FQNNGV. V gave up 6 bases and J gave up 7 bases, with 15 bases separating them. The CDR3 coding sequence is TGTGCCAGCAGACGAACGGTTCGGGGTGGCTACACCTTC. Amino acid sequence: CASRRTVRGGYTF.

This clonotype was observed a handful of times. The rearrangement links TRBV12-3 or TRBV12-4 to TRBJ2-1; D gene ambiguous. The CDR3 consists of 15 residues. Trimming pared 1 base from V and 0 bases from J, leaving 7 bases between. The CDR3 DNA reads as TGTGCCAGCAGTTTAGGGCATAACTCCTACAATGAGCAGTTCTTC. As protein: CASSLGHNSYNEQFF.

This clonotype was detected many times. CDR3 in DNA: TGTGCCAGCAGCCATCGCGCGTGGGAGGGCCTATCTGAGCAGTACTTC. This gives the protein CASSHRAWEGLSEQYF. J is TRBJ2-7 and V is TRBV3-1; 7 bases map to TRBD2. Germline V gives CDR1 LGHDT, CDR2 YNNKEL (reference sequence). The CDR3 runs 16 residues. V dropped 3 bases and J dropped 7; count of bases not matched to a gene: 15.